This T cell receptor (beta chain) was identified in a study of blood T cell repertoires in COVID-19. Study summary: The United States, Italy and Spain provided the acute and convalescent COVID-19 samples. Sample material is recorded as cDNA or gDNA derived from T cells, B-cell-depleted T cells, or PBMCs.

As originally analysed: Nucleated cell number was recorded as an estimate derived from reference gene primer amplification. The method was immunoSEQ multiplex PCR; TCRdb's version includes in-frame clones alone and lacks a portion of them. V and J calls and clone size come straight from that table; D and trimming were deduced from the DNA. In the table there are around 250,000 clones, approximately 87% of which are singletons. Trimming stripped 3 bases from V and 0 bases from J, with 13 bases between. CDR3 length: 16 residues. Germline values: CDR1 SGDLS, CDR2 YYNGEE. Source material: peripheral blood. The receptor's source is a man aged 55 to 70 with acute or convalescent COVID-19. This sequence joins TRBV9 and TRBJ2-1; D is uncertain. Written as DNA, the CDR3 is TGTGCCAGCAGCGGCAGCGTGGCCATCTCCTACAATGAGCAGTTCTTC. This gives the protein CASSGSVAISYNEQFF.